The 22 T cell receptor beta chains below were found in one sample sequenced in a study of blood T cell repertoires in COVID-19. Repertoires were generated with immunoSEQ multiplex PCR, while TCRdb's copy carries only in-frame clones and drops some. The sample comprises roughly 250,000 clones, more than 85% of which are singletons, and under 2% rests with the top ten. Sequencing was carried out using PBMCs or T cells enriched from blood (not recorded which). The receptor source for this set is a woman in her fifties or sixties who had recovered from COVID-19.

This chain joins TRBV2 and TRBJ2-1; D is perhaps TRBD2 (5 bases). The germline V and J ends were trimmed by 5 bases and 10 bases, with 12 bases remaining between them. Germline CDR1 and CDR2: SNHLY and FYNNEI. This CDR3 comprises 12 residues. CDR3 sequence reads: CASSLDFTEQFF. The DNA for the CDR3 is TGTGCCAGCAGTCTGGACTTTACGGAGCAGTTCTTC.

This clone was seen a few times. The chain combines TRBV5-1 with TRBJ2-7; 8 bases fit TRBD2. Looked up from germline, CDR1 is SGHRS and CDR2 is YFSETQ. The CDR3 runs 15 residues. Germline trimming cut 1 base from V and 0 bases from J; bases unmatched to any gene: 3. As DNA, the CDR3 is TGCGCCAGCAGCTTGAGCGGGAGTTTCTCCTACGAGCAGTACTTC. This codes for CASSLSGSFSYEQYF.

The chain links TRBV30 to TRBJ1-1; D call uncertain. Trimming cost V 5 bases and J 0 bases, with 7 bases left between them. The CDR3 is 12 residues long. Germline V lookup: CDR1 GTSNPN, CDR2 SVGIG (reference sequence). The CDR3 sequence: CAWALMNTEAFF. CDR3 sequence (DNA): TGTGCCTGGGCACTCATGAACACTGAAGCTTTCTTT.

The table lists this clone with a count of one. The chain has TRBV11-2 and TRBJ2-1; 11 bases map to TRBD2. CDR3 length: 13 residues. Trimming took 6 bases from V and 6 from J; bases not matched to a gene: 1. Germline V gene lookup returns CDR1 SGHAT and CDR2 FQNNGV. The CDR3 loop is CASRLAGGNEQFF. As DNA, the CDR3 is TGTGCCAGCAGGCTAGCGGGGGGCAATGAGCAGTTCTTC.

The genes are TRBV27 and TRBJ1-5; 7 bases fit TRBD1. Per the germline V gene, CDR1 is MNHEY and CDR2 is SMNVEV (reference sequence). The CDR3 extends over 14 amino acids. Trimming removed 5 bases from V and 2 bases from J; junction bases left unmatched: 3. The DNA for the CDR3 is TGTGCCAGCAGTCCAACAGGGGGCAATCAGCCCCAGCATTTT. It translates to CASSPTGGNQPQHF.

The chain joins TRBV11-3 to TRBJ2-2, with D perhaps TRBD2 (5 bases). This CDR3 contains 15 residues. Looked up from germline, CDR1 is SGHNT and CDR2 is YENEEA. With 3 bases removed from V and 0 bases from J, the gap between germline ends came to 8 bases. This chain's CDR3 is CASSFRDANTGELFF. Written as DNA, the CDR3 is TGTGCCAGCAGCTTCCGGGATGCGAACACCGGGGAGCTGTTTTTT.

J is TRBJ2-7 and V is TRBV11-2; 10 bases map to TRBD2. The CDR3 length is 14 residues. In germline, CDR1 is SGHAT, CDR2 FQNNGV. V shed 3 bases and J 3 bases; nucleotides not matched to a gene: 2. CDR3 DNA sequence: TGTGCCAGCAGCTTGCTAGCGGGAGACTACGAGCAGTACTTC. This sequence encodes CASSLLAGDYEQYF.

This clone appeared a single time. This sequence joins TRBV19 and TRBJ1-1; 11 nucleotides match TRBD1. This CDR3 is 15 amino acids long. Trimming took 4 bases from V and 6 from J; bases not matched to a gene: 7. The germline V gene encodes CDR1 LNHDA and CDR2 SQIVND (reference sequence). In nucleotides, the CDR3 is TGTGCCAGTAGTAAGTGGACAGGGGGCAGGGCTGAAGCTTTCTTT. It is translated as CASSKWTGGRAEAFF. The full variable domain, in which reference TRBV19 and TRBJ1-1 provide the parts outside the CDR3, is DGGITQSPKYLFRKEGQNVTLSCEQNLNHDAMYWYRQDPGQGLRLIYYSQIVNDFQKGDIAEGYSVSREKKESFPLTVTSAQKNPTAFYLCASSKWTGGRAEAFFGQGTRLTVV.

This clone was counted once. The chain carries TRBV18 and TRBJ2-3, with no clear D. The CDR3 runs 17 residues. Trimming cost V 2 bases and J 2 bases, with 17 bases left between them. Per germline, CDR1 KGHSH and CDR2 LQKENI. CDR3 protein: CASSPVNAAVYTDTQYF. In DNA, the CDR3 is TGTGCCAGCTCACCAGTCAATGCGGCCGTTTACACAGATACGCAGTATTTT.

This clone was observed a few times. This rearrangement joins TRBV5-4 to TRBJ2-2, with D hard to call. CDR3 length equals 13 residues. CDR1 and CDR2 (germline): SGHNT, YYREEE (reference sequence). V was clipped by 4 bases and J by 2 bases, with 6 bases between them. CDR3 amino acids: CASSVQNTGELFF. The CDR3 nucleotides are TGTGCCAGCAGCGTCCAAAACACCGGGGAGCTGTTTTTT.

The chain links TRBV2 to TRBJ1-1, with no clear D. This CDR3 contains 14 residues. Germline CDR1 and CDR2: SNHLY and FYNNEI. Trimming pared 6 bases from V and 0 bases from J, leaving 11 bases between. CDR3 nucleotides: TGTGCCAGCAGGGCGACACTCATGAACACTGAAGCTTTCTTT. Its translation: CASRATLMNTEAFF.

CDR3 bases: TGTGCCAGCAGCCGATCAGACAGCGTCTATGGCTACACCTTC. Amino acid sequence: CASSRSDSVYGYTF. The chain employs TRBV9 and TRBJ1-2; TRBD1 might be the D (5 bases). Between the trimmed V and J ends, which lost 4 bases and 4 bases, there was a span of 14 bases. The germline V gene has CDR1 SGDLS and CDR2 YYNGEE. The CDR3 runs to 14 residues.

The chain has TRBV5-1 and TRBJ2-7; D may be TRBD2 (6 bases). The CDR3 contains 12 residues. V was cut by 4 bases and J by 6 bases, with 11 bases left in between. Germline V gene sequence: CDR1 SGHRS, CDR2 YFSETQ. CDR3 sequence reads: CASSPGGFEQYF. The CDR3 region has the DNA TGCGCCAGCAGCCCAGGAGGGTTCGAGCAGTACTTC.

The chain employs TRBV4-1 and TRBJ2-1, with a tentative D call TRBD2 (5 bases). The V gene lost 1 base and the J gene lost 2 bases, with 12 bases spanning the gap. The germline CDR1 and CDR2 sequences are MGHRA and YSYEKL. The CDR3 totals 16 residues. The CDR3, as DNA: TGCGCCAGCAGCCAAGCCGGCAGCGGCACCTACAATGAGCAGTTCTTC. It encodes CASSQAGSGTYNEQFF.

V and J are TRBV6-1 and TRBJ2-2; weak D call: TRBD2 (5 bases). Germline V lookup: CDR1 MNHNS, CDR2 SASEGT. CDR3 length: 14 amino acids. Between the trimmed V and J ends, which lost 2 bases and 6 bases, there was a span of 10 bases. The CDR3 protein is CASSEPGLSGELFF. CDR3 in DNA: TGTGCCAGCAGTGAACCAGGACTTTCCGGGGAGCTGTTTTTT.

The CDR3 region is CASRRDREGGKLFF. The CDR3 DNA reads as TGTGCCAGCAGGAGGGACAGGGAAGGTGGAAAACTGTTTTTT. This sequence joins TRBV27 and TRBJ1-4; 9 nucleotides line up with TRBD1. The CDR3 extends over 14 amino acids. Germline CDR1 reads MNHEY; CDR2 reads SMNVEV (reference sequence). V lost 6 bases, J lost 10 bases, and 9 bases stayed unmatched.

The CDR3 region has the DNA TGTGCCTGGAGTCAGGGGATCGGTACTGAAGCTTTCTTT. Amino acids: CAWSQGIGTEAFF. The gene calls are TRBV30 and TRBJ1-1; tentatively, D is TRBD1 (6 bases). V gave up 2 bases and J gave up 5 bases, with 12 bases separating them. This CDR3 has 13 residues. CDR1 is GTSNPN, CDR2 SVGIG, per germline (reference sequence).

This clone was counted a few times. The gene calls are TRBV24-1 and TRBJ2-7, with TRBD2 identical over 13 bases. V dropped 3 bases and J dropped 4; count of bases not matched to a gene: 20. CDR1 is KGHDR and CDR2 is SFDVKD in the germline V gene. The CDR3 runs to 21 residues. The CDR3 region has the DNA TGTGCCACCAGTGATCCAAGGACTAGCGGGAGTGCTAGCCTCCTCCGGTACGAGCAGTACTTC. This translates into CATSDPRTSGSASLLRYEQYF.

The V and J genes are TRBV19 and TRBJ1-1; D is uncertain. This CDR3 comprises 15 residues. V dropped 1 base and J dropped 2 bases, with 11 bases sitting between them. The germline V gene encodes CDR1 LNHDA and CDR2 SQIVND (reference sequence). CDR3 nucleotide sequence: TGTGCCAGTAGTATAGGGCCCAGTATCAACACTGAAGCTTTCTTT. It codes for CASSIGPSINTEAFF.

The chain carries TRBV12-3 or TRBV12-4 and TRBJ1-2; D call uncertain. The CDR3 sequence is 12 residues long. V lost 5 bases and J lost 8, with 12 bases in between. The DNA of the CDR3 is TGTGCCAGCAGTCGCGGCCAAGCCGGCTACACCTTC. It encodes CASSRGQAGYTF.

The rearrangement joins TRBV10-3 to TRBJ1-1, with TRBD1 identical over 7 bases. Germline CDR1 reads ENHRY; CDR2 reads SYGVKD. The ends lost 5 bases at V and 4 bases at J; junction bases unmatched: 4. The CDR3 has 13 amino acids. CDR3 coding DNA: TGTGCCATCAGTAGACAGGGTGGCACTGAAGCTTTCTTT. Its protein product is CAISRQGGTEAFF.

The chain has TRBV5-6 and TRBJ1-1, with 7 bases matching TRBD1. From germline, CDR1 is SGHDT and CDR2 YYEEEE. This CDR3 is built from 17 residues. The J segment lost 1 base and the V segment lost 1 base, leaving 10 bases of the junction unmatched. In DNA, the CDR3 is TGTGCCAGCAGCTTGCCCGGCCAGGGGGGTTGGAACACTGAAGCTTTCTTT. It is translated as CASSLPGQGGWNTEAFF.